Listed below are T cell receptor beta chains from one sample, sequenced in a study of T cell responses to AZD1222 COVID-19 vaccine. Produced via immunoSEQ multiplex PCR; TCRdb's table is partial and in-frame only. Of around 120,000 clones detected, 75% to 90% appear once; the ten largest clones hold roughly 1.7%. Sequencing used peripheral blood, obtained on day 0 of AZD1222 vaccination. Receptors originate from an adult in good health. Each CDR3 is given with its conserved first and last residue. Each record gives: V gene, J gene, clone size, CDR3 protein. Rows may omit the clone size; those that give it use once, few, many or a size class.

TRBV7-8,TRBJ1-1,.,CASSPAGQNTEAFF
TRBV11-3,TRBJ1-2,once,CASSLDGDYGYTF
TRBV27,TRBJ2-3,.,CASSLHSGTASTDTQYF
TRBV12-5,TRBJ1-1,.,CASGLDRADRREAFF
TRBV5-1,TRBJ1-1,.,CASSLGTLNTEAFF
TRBV28,TRBJ1-3,.,CASSLGPGAGNTIYF
TRBV3-1/TRBV3-2,TRBJ1-5,.,CASSLGQGGRPQHF
TRBV7-2,TRBJ1-4,.,CASSPRTGLNEKLFF
TRBV9,TRBJ2-3,.,CASSSWTSGGVSGDTQYF
TRBV3-1/TRBV3-2,TRBJ1-1,.,CASSHNLGTEAFF
TRBV5-1,TRBJ2-5,.,CPWGHQETQYF
TRBV19,TRBJ1-1,.,CASSIDYGFREAFF
TRBV3-1/TRBV3-2,TRBJ1-1,.,CASSQSTEAQGSNTEAFF
TRBV3-1/TRBV3-2,TRBJ2-2,.,CASSPGLLAGGAATGELFF
TRBV12-3/TRBV12-4,TRBJ1-2,.,CATMVRDYGYTF
TRBV5-5,TRBJ1-1,few,CASSLGGGTANTEAFF
TRBV19,TRBJ1-2,.,CASSQPQGNYGYTF
TRBV28,TRBJ2-7,.,CASRLNTNEQYF
TRBV6-6,TRBJ1-2,.,CASRQGAGNWGYTF
TRBV18,TRBJ1-3,.,CASSPALGSGNTIYF
TRBV30,TRBJ1-5,once,CACHRRGSNQPQHF
TRBV27,TRBJ2-7,.,CASRGRSLTGGYEQYF
TRBV6-5,TRBJ1-5,.,CASSHRGVNQPQHF
TRBV6-5,TRBJ2-7,.,CASSSVLGGAYEQYF
TRBV24-1,TRBJ1-2,.,CATSDPGTGNSGYTF
TRBV7-2,TRBJ2-5,.,CASSLDSGEQETQYF
TRBV30,TRBJ2-3,.,CAWRRGSGTDTQYF
TRBV11-3,TRBJ2-3,.,CASSSAGLGTDTQYF
TRBV29-1,TRBJ2-3,.,CSATVGGHSTDTQYF
TRBV18,TRBJ2-3,.,CASSPPGLSDTQYF
TRBV19,TRBJ1-4,.,CASSSGTGDEKLFF
TRBV10-1,TRBJ1-3,.,CASRSDSGNTIYF
TRBV11-2,TRBJ1-1,.,CASSLSLGRAFF
TRBV13,TRBJ2-5,few,CASSLSEKRSQETQYF
TRBV7-3,TRBJ1-1,.,CASSLTIRGVNTEAFF
TRBV11-3,TRBJ2-2,.,CASSLEANTGELFF
TRBV5-4,TRBJ1-2,few,CASRVGGKGGYTF
TRBV9,TRBJ2-1,.,CASSVEGRLYSEQFF
TRBV29-1,TRBJ2-7,.,CSARTGRYEQYF
TRBV14,TRBJ2-1,.,CASSQAITSGRAHEQFF
TRBV11-2,TRBJ1-3,.,CASSPANTIYF
TRBV19,TRBJ1-4,once,CASTPPGQPYEKLFF
TRBV27,TRBJ1-6,.,CASSRVNDNSPLHF
TRBV5-1,TRBJ2-2,.,CASSTRLADTGELFF
TRBV29-1,TRBJ2-7,.,CSVEAGTGTYEQYF
TRBV27,TRBJ1-1,.,CASSWIGQGSSTEAFF
TRBV5-8,TRBJ2-7,once,CASSLGFALSSYEQYF
TRBV4-1,TRBJ2-1,.,CASSQGPGTGTKPYNEQFF
TRBV18,TRBJ1-5,.,CASSYERTGDGQPQHF
TRBV5-4,TRBJ1-6,few,CASSLQGNSPLHF
TRBV9,TRBJ1-3,.,CASSGAPSGNTIYF
TRBV11-2,TRBJ2-2,.,CASSLNYLGGTGELFF
TRBV14,TRBJ2-7,few,CASSPDHTSPQAWSSYEQYF
TRBV30,TRBJ2-2,once,CAWDLNTGELFF